The next 25 T cell receptor beta chains were all read from a single sample in a study of CD8 T cells in ankylosing spondylitis. Findings and limits, study-wide: Made up of about eight highly homologous variants, a TCR beta motif appeared characteristic of ankylosing spondylitis blood.

These TCRs' antigens remain unknown. TCRdb reprocessed the 5' RACE reads with MiXCR, giving one entry per CDR3 protein. The table has fewer than 750,000 distinct CDR3 sequences, about 20% seen once. Sequenced input: blood, either unsorted or a sorted T cell fraction (not recorded which). These receptor sequences come from a male donor with ankylosing spondylitis.

The CDR3 loop reads CSVGQGSTDTQYF. DNA for the CDR3: TGCAGCGTGGGACAGGGTTCTACAGATACGCAGTATTTT. The chain has TRBV29-1 and TRBJ2-3; 9 bases are a match to TRBD1. The length of the CDR3 is 13 residues. V gave up 6 bases and J gave up 3 bases; unmatched junction bases: 4. CDR1 and CDR2 from the germline V gene are SQVTM and ANQGSEA.

This clonotype has at least ten counts. The V and J genes are TRBV3-1 and TRBJ1-4, with 8 bases matching TRBD1. The V segment lost 1 base and the J segment 4 bases; nucleotides outside the gene matches: 2. This CDR3 is 15 amino acids long. Per germline, CDR1 LGHDT and CDR2 YNNKEL (reference sequence). CDR3 bases: TGTGCCAGCAGCCAAGTGGGACAGGTTAATGAAAAACTGTTTTTT. This translates into CASSQVGQVNEKLFF.

In its sample, this clonotype was seen a few times. The V call is TRBV9, the J call TRBJ2-5; a possible D gene is TRBD2 (6 bases). With 1 base removed from V and 2 bases from J, the gap between germline ends came to 21 bases. Germline V lookup: CDR1 SGDLS, CDR2 YYNGEE. This CDR3 has 18 amino acids. The CDR3 coding sequence is TGTGCCAGCAGCGTACGTGGGACTCCGGCCGGTGGGCAAGAGACCCAGTACTTC. Amino acid sequence: CASSVRGTPAGGQETQYF.

The CDR3 reads CSARQASSGNTIYF. DNA of the CDR3: TGCAGTGCCCGACAGGCCTCCTCTGGAAACACCATATATTTT. The chain links TRBV20-1 to TRBJ1-3, with D perhaps TRBD1 (6 bases). The CDR3 consists of 14 residues. With 6 bases removed from V and 0 bases from J, the gap between germline ends came to 12 bases. CDR1 DFQATT and CDR2 SNEGSKA come from the germline V gene (reference sequence).

This chain links TRBV12-3 or TRBV12-4 with TRBJ2-1, with 9 bases identical to TRBD2. This CDR3 region has 17 residues. V was pared by 5 bases and J by 5 bases, with 13 bases of the junction left unmatched. The CDR3 spells CASSVRRGGMKDNEQFF. CDR3 nucleotide sequence: TGTGCCAGCAGTGTCCGGCGGGGGGGCATGAAGGACAATGAGCAGTTCTTC.

The CDR3 bases are TGCAGTGCTCGGCCGAACACCGGGGAGCTGTTTTTT. Encoded protein: CSARPNTGELFF. The chain uses TRBV20-1 and TRBJ2-2; D not resolved. V lost 5 bases, J lost 0 bases, and 4 bases lay in between. The CDR3 is 12 amino acids. Per germline, CDR1 DFQATT and CDR2 SNEGSKA (reference sequence).

V usage is TRBV2 and J usage is TRBJ2-7; D possibly corresponds to TRBD2 (6 bases). CDR3 size: 12 residues. Germline V CDR1 and CDR2: SNHLY, FYNNEI. V was trimmed by 7 bases and J by 1 base, leaving 8 bases between them. CDR3 sequence reads: CASTRESYEQYF. The CDR3, as DNA: TGTGCCAGCACCCGGGAGTCCTACGAGCAGTACTTC.

The sample holds a few counts of this clonotype. The gene calls are TRBV6-1 and TRBJ2-5; D is ambiguous. The CDR3 has 16 residues. Germline CDR1 reads MNHNS; CDR2 reads SASEGT. V was cut by 6 bases and J by 1 base, with 18 bases left in between. The CDR3 sequence is CASSPLWSERQETQYF. The CDR3 coding sequence is TGTGCCAGCAGCCCCCTTTGGAGTGAACGCCAAGAGACCCAGTACTTC.

V and J are TRBV2 and TRBJ2-3, with unresolved D. The V end was cut by 7 bases, the J end by 6 bases, with 17 bases between. The germline gives CDR1 SNHLY, CDR2 FYNNEI. CDR3 size: 14 residues. The chain's CDR3 is CASNFRGGSDTQYF. The CDR3, as DNA: TGTGCCAGCAATTTTCGCGGTGGGTCGGATACGCAGTATTTT. The whole variable domain, remainder taken from reference TRBV2 and TRBJ2-3, is EPEVTQTPSHQVTQMGQEVILRCVPISNHLYFYWYRQILGQKVEFLVSFYNNEISEKSEIFDDQFSVERPDGSNFTLKIRSTKLEDSAMYFCASNFRGGSDTQYFGPGTRLTVL.

The chain carries TRBV20-1 and TRBJ2-5, with a possible D match to TRBD2 (7 bases). Between the trimmed V and J ends, which lost 5 bases and 0 bases, there was a span of 13 bases. In germline, CDR1 is DFQATT, CDR2 SNEGSKA (reference sequence). The CDR3 is 14 amino acids. CDR3 nucleotide sequence: TGCAGTGCTCGAGGGGGGGGGAACCAAGAGACCCAGTACTTC. Protein product: CSARGGGNQETQYF.

The rearrangement uses TRBV20-1 and TRBJ1-2; maybe TRBD1 (6 bases). CDR3 length equals 13 residues. CDR1 and CDR2 (germline): DFQATT, SNEGSKA (reference sequence). Trimming took 4 bases from V and 4 from J, leaving 13 bases between them. CDR3 DNA: TGCAGTGCTATCAGGGGCTCTAGCTATGGCTACACCTTC. Translating it yields CSAIRGSSYGYTF.

In this sample, this clonotype turned up once. The CDR3 sequence is CAWSVLREEEAFF. The CDR3 region has the DNA TGTGCCTGGAGTGTACTCAGGGAAGAAGAAGCTTTCTTT. The chain joins TRBV30 to TRBJ1-1; possibly TRBD1 for D (5 bases). The CDR3 contains 13 residues. With 0 bases removed from V and 8 bases from J, the gap between germline ends came to 13 bases. Germline CDR1 and CDR2: GTSNPN and SVGIG (reference sequence).

V usage is TRBV4-1 and J usage is TRBJ2-7, with TRBD1 matching over 11 bases. Germline loops: CDR1 MGHRA, CDR2 YSYEKL. CDR3 length equals 15 residues. After removal of 3 bases from V and 6 bases from J, the junction contained 7 bases not matched to a gene. DNA for the CDR3: TGCGCCAGCAGCCAGGACGGGACAGGGGGTCGCGAGCAGTACTTC. The encoded protein is CASSQDGTGGREQYF.

The rearrangement joins TRBV5-1 to TRBJ1-1; no clear D. This CDR3 has 14 residues. V lost 4 bases, J lost 7 bases, and 17 bases lay in between. Germline values: CDR1 SGHRS, CDR2 YFSETQ. The DNA of the CDR3 is TGCGCCAGCAGCCCCCGGGCAGGATTTGTTGAAGCTTTCTTT. Encoded protein: CASSPRAGFVEAFF.

This chain links TRBV12-3 or TRBV12-4 with TRBJ2-7, with a possible D match to TRBD1 (5 bases). The V end was cut by 7 bases, the J end by 3 bases, with 13 bases between. This CDR3 contains 13 residues. In DNA form, the CDR3 reads TGTGCCAGCAAACCGACAGACCACTACGAGCAGTACTTC. Protein product: CASKPTDHYEQYF.

This clonotype came up many times. The genes are TRBV12-3 or TRBV12-4 and TRBJ2-1; D gene uncertain. The CDR3 spans 12 residues. V was shortened by 6 bases and J by 6 bases, with 9 bases between the two germline ends. This CDR3 is CASRPTGNEQFF. CDR3 DNA: TGTGCCAGCAGACCGACCGGCAATGAGCAGTTCTTC.

Turning to this clonotype: No conserved phenylalanine or tryptophan ends this CDR3, so it is likely a read error. V is TRBV20-1 and J is TRBJ2-1, with 15 bases that match TRBD2. Trimming at V came to 5 bases and at J to 8 bases, leaving 7 bases not matched to a gene. Germline V gene lookup returns CDR1 DFQATT and CDR2 SNEGSKA (reference sequence). The length of the CDR3 is 15 residues. The CDR3 region is CSAPPGLAGGDEQFI. The DNA for the CDR3 is TGCAGTGCTCCCCCGGGACTAGCGGGAGGTGATGAGCAGTTCATC.

The table lists this clonotype with a few counts. The rearrangement links TRBV5-6 to TRBJ1-1; tentatively, D is TRBD1 (6 bases). CDR3 length: 15 residues. Trimming took 4 bases from V and 0 from J, leaving 13 bases between them. The germline V gene encodes CDR1 SGHDT and CDR2 YYEEEE. In DNA form, the CDR3 reads TGTGCCAGCAGCACGGATCAGGGGATGAACACTGAAGCTTTCTTT. Protein: CASSTDQGMNTEAFF.

The sample holds a few counts of this clonotype. CDR3 loop: CATTAEPYEQYF. The CDR3 DNA follows: TGTGCCACCACGGCCGAGCCCTACGAGCAGTACTTC. The chain has TRBV2 and TRBJ2-7, with unresolved D. Between the trimmed V and J ends, which lost 10 bases and 2 bases, there was a span of 12 bases. From germline, CDR1 is SNHLY and CDR2 FYNNEI. The CDR3 length is 12 residues.

This clonotype was counted only a few times. This chain connects TRBV7-8 to TRBJ1-1; perhaps TRBD1 as D (6 bases). The germline V and J ends were trimmed by 5 bases and 8 bases, with 15 bases remaining between them. Germline V gives CDR1 SGHVS, CDR2 FQNEAQ. This CDR3 spans 13 amino acids. DNA of the CDR3: TGTGCCAGCAGCCCACTCAGGGGACGGGAAGCTTTCTTT. Amino acid sequence: CASSPLRGREAFF.

The chain has TRBV5-1 and TRBJ1-1; D gene unclear. V lost 6 bases and J lost 1, with 16 bases in between. The CDR3 length is 15 residues. Germline loops: CDR1 SGHRS, CDR2 YFSETQ. CDR3: CASNLLVGGNTEAFF. In DNA form, the CDR3 reads TGCGCCAGCAACCTGCTGGTGGGAGGGAACACTGAAGCTTTCTTT.

This clonotype was found a few times. The V and J genes are TRBV6-2 or TRBV6-3 and TRBJ2-5; TRBD2 matches at 13 bases. The germline V gene encodes CDR1 MNHEY and CDR2 SVGEGT. This CDR3 has 17 amino acids. The V segment lost 6 bases and the J segment 3 bases; nucleotides outside the gene matches: 10. CDR3 sequence reads: CASRKTGTSGKEETQYF. DNA for the CDR3: TGTGCCAGCAGAAAGACCGGGACTAGCGGGAAGGAAGAGACCCAGTACTTC.

This clonotype was seen only a few times. V and J are TRBV20-1 and TRBJ2-5; TRBD2 agrees at 11 bases. The germline V gene encodes CDR1 DFQATT and CDR2 SNEGSKA (reference sequence). This CDR3 comprises 17 residues. V lost 5 bases to trimming and J lost 2 bases; unmatched junction nucleotides: 13. CDR3 nucleotide sequence: TGCAGTGCTCGAGGGGGAACTAGCGGGAGCATTCAAGAGACCCAGTACTTC. As protein: CSARGGTSGSIQETQYF.

This chain uses TRBV20-1 with TRBJ1-3; 7 bases agree with TRBD1. The ends lost 4 bases at V and 0 bases at J; junction bases unmatched: 3. The CDR3 covers 14 residues. CDR1 is DFQATT and CDR2 is SNEGSKA in the germline V gene (reference sequence). CDR3 protein: CSATDRVSGNTIYF. The CDR3 DNA reads TGCAGTGCTACCGACAGGGTCTCTGGAAACACCATATATTTT.

The chain carries TRBV20-1 and TRBJ2-1, with 8 bases fitting TRBD2. CDR1 DFQATT and CDR2 SNEGSKA come from the germline V gene (reference sequence). With 1 base clipped from V and 6 bases from J, the junction kept 5 bases outside the gene matches. This CDR3 is 14 amino acids long. CDR3 coding DNA: TGCAGTGCTAGAGTTTGGGGACTAGTCAATGAGCAGTTCTTC. It translates to CSARVWGLVNEQFF.